A single sample is the source of the 3 T cell receptor beta chains below, sequenced in a study of CD8 T cells in ankylosing spondylitis. One entry per CDR3 protein, called by TCRdb with MiXCR from the 5' RACE reads. There are about 250,000 distinct CDR3 sequences in the sample; around 8% occur only once, and around 4.8% lies in the top ten. Sequenced sample: blood, either unsorted or a sorted T cell fraction (not recorded which). The receptors were sampled from a female donor with ankylosing spondylitis or in good health (not recorded which).

This clonotype was seen ten or more times. The chain recombines TRBV20-1 with TRBJ2-7, with 8 positions matching TRBD2. CDR1 DFQATT and CDR2 SNEGSKA come from the germline V gene (reference sequence). This CDR3 spans 15 amino acids. V lost 6 bases to trimming and J lost 6 bases; unmatched junction nucleotides: 16. The CDR3 protein is CSASGGGLLSGEQYF. CDR3 nucleotides: TGCAGTGCCTCGGGAGGGGGTTTACTATCGGGCGAGCAGTACTTC.

This chain links TRBV12-3 or TRBV12-4 with TRBJ1-5; TRBD1 might be the D (5 bases). Between the trimmed V and J ends, which lost 6 bases and 7 bases, there was a span of 19 bases. This CDR3 spans 15 amino acids. In nucleotides, the CDR3 is TGTGCCAGCAGCACCGCCGACAGTGGGCAACAGCCCCAGCATTTT. Protein product: CASSTADSGQQPQHF.

The chain links TRBV28 to TRBJ2-7, with D perhaps TRBD2 (7 bases). CDR3 size: 16 residues. The germline V gene has CDR1 MDHEN and CDR2 SYDVKM. V was trimmed by 7 bases and J by 0 bases, leaving 19 bases between them. CDR3 residues: CASTVGGRGASYEQYF. CDR3 DNA sequence: TGTGCCAGCACCGTGGGGGGTCGGGGGGCCTCCTACGAGCAGTACTTC.